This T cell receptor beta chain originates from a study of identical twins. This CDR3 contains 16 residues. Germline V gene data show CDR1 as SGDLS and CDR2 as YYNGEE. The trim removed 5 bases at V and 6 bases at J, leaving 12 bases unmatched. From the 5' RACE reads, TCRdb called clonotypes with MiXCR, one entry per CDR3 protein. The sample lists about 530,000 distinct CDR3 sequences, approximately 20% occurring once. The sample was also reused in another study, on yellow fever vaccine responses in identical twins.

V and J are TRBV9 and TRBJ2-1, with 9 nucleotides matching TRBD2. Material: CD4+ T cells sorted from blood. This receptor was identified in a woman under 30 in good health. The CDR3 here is CASSRIAGDWGNEQFF. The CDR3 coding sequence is TGTGCCAGCAGTAGAATAGCGGGGGATTGGGGCAATGAGCAGTTCTTC.